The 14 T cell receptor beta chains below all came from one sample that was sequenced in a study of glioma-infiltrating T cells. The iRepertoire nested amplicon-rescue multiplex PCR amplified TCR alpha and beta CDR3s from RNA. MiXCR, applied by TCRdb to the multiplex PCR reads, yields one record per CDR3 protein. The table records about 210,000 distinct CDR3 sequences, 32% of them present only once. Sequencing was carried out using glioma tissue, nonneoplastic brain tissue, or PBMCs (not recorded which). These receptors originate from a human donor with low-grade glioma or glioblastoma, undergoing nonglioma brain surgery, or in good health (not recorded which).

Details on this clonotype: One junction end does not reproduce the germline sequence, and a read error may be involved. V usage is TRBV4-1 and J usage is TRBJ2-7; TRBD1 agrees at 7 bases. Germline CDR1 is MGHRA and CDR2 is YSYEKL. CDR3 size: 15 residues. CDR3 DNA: TGCGCCAGCAGGCGCCTCCGGGACAGCACCTATGAGCAGTACTTC. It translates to CASRRLRDSTYEQYF.

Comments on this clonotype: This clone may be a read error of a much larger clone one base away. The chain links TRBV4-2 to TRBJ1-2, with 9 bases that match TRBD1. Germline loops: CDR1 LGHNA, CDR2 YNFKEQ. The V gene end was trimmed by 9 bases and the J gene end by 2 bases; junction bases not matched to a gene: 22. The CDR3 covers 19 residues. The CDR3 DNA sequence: TGTGCCAGAAGCTTAGCGCCGGACAGGGGACCAGGGGGCAACTATGGCTACACCTTC. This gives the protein CARSLAPDRGPGGNYGYTF.

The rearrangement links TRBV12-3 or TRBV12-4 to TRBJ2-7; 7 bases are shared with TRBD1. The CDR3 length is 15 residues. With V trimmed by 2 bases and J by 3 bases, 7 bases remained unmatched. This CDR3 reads CASSLRAGGVYEQYF. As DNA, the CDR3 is TGTGCCAGCAGTTTAAGGGCAGGGGGTGTCTACGAGCAGTACTTC.

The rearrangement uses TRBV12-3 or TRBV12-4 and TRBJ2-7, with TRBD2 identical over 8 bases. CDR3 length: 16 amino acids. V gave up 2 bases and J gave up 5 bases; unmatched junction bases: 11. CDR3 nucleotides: TGTGCCAGCAGTTTATATGCGACGGGAGGGCCAGACGAGCAGTACTTC. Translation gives CASSLYATGGPDEQYF.

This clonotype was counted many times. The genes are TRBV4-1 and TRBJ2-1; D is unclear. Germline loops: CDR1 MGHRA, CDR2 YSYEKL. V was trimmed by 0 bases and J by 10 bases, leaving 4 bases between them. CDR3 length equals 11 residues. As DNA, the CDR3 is TGCGCCAGCAGCCAAGATAGAGAGCAGTTCTTC. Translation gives CASSQDREQFF.

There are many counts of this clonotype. Here the CDR3 DNA reads TGTGCCAGCAGTACCCGGACTAGCGGGAGGGCAGAGACCCAGTACTTC. As protein: CASSTRTSGRAETQYF. V usage is TRBV27 and J usage is TRBJ2-5, with 15 bases lining up with TRBD2. Germline CDR1 reads MNHEY; CDR2 reads SMNVEV (reference sequence). The CDR3 consists of 16 residues. V was pared by 5 bases and J by 4 bases, with 5 bases of the junction left unmatched.

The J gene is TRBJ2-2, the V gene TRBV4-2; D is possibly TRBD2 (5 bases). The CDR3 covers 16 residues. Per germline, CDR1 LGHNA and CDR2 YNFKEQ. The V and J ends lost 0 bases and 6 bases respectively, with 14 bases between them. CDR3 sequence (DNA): TGTGCCAGCAGCCAAGAATTCCTAGCCCTCGCCGGGGAGCTGTTTTTT. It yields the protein CASSQEFLALAGELFF.

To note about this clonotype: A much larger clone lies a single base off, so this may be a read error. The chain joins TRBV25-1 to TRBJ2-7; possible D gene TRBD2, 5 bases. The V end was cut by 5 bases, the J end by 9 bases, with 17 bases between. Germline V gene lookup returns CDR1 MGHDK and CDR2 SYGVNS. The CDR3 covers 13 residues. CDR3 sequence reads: CASSTVDWRAQYF. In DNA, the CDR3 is TGTGCCAGCAGTACAGTAGACTGGCGGGCGCAGTACTTC.

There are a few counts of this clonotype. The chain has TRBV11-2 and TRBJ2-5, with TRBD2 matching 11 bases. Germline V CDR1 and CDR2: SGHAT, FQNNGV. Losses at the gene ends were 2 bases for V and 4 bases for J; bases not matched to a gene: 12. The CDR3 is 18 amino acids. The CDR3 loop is CASSLPSTSGVSRETQYF. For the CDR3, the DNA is TGTGCCAGCAGCTTACCCTCGACTAGCGGGGTATCTCGAGAGACCCAGTACTTC.

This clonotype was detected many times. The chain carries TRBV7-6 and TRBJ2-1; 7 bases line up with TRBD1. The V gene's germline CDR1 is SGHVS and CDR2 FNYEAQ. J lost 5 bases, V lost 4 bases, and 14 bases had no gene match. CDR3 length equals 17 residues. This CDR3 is CASSSQRHRGKNNEQFF. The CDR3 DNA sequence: TGTGCCAGCAGCTCGCAACGGCACAGGGGAAAAAACAATGAGCAGTTCTTC.

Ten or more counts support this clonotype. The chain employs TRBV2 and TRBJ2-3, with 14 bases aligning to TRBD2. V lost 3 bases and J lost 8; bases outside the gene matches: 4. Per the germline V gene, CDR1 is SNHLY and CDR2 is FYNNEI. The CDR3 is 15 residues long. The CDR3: CASSEGLAGVATQYF. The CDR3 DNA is TGTGCCAGCAGTGAGGGACTAGCGGGAGTTGCTACGCAGTATTTT.

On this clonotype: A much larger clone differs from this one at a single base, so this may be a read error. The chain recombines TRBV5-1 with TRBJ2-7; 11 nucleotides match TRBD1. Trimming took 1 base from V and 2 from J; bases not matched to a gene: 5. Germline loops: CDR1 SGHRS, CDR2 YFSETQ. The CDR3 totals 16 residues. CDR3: CASSLSLGQGAYEQYF. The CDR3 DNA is TGCGCCAGCAGCTTGTCCCTGGGACAGGGGGCCTACGAGCAGTACTTC.

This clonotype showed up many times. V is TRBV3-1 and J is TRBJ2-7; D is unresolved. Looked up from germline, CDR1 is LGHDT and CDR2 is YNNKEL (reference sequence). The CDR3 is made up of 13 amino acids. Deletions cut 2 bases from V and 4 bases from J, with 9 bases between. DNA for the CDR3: TGTGCCAGCAGCCAAATCTTAGGTTACGAGCAGTACTTC. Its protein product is CASSQILGYEQYF.

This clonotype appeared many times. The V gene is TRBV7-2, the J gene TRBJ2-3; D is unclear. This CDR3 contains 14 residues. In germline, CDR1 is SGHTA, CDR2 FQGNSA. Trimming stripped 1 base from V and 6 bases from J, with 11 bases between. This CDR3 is CASSLEWEWDTQYF. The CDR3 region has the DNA TGTGCCAGCAGCTTAGAGTGGGAATGGGATACGCAGTATTTT.